This passage covers 8 T cell receptor beta chains from one sample sequenced in a study of T cell responses to AZD1222 COVID-19 vaccine. Sequencing was performed with immunoSEQ multiplex PCR; in TCRdb, only in-frame clones are kept and a portion is missing. This table holds 35,000 or so clones, roughly 91% found once. The specimen comprised peripheral blood, sampled on day 0 of AZD1222 vaccination. The source is an adult in good health.

The chain is built from TRBV6-5 and TRBJ2-2; 13 bases are shared with TRBD2. CDR1 is MNHEY and CDR2 is SVGAGI in the germline V gene. J was trimmed by 6 bases and V by 7 bases; bases with no gene match: 5. This CDR3 has 15 amino acids. The CDR3 nucleotides read TGTGCCAGCACTCGGACTAGCGGGAGTGCCGGGGAGCTGTTTTTT. Encoded protein: CASTRTSGSAGELFF.

This chain links TRBV5-4 with TRBJ2-7; TRBD2 aligns across 12 bases. V shed 2 bases and J 7 bases; nucleotides not matched to a gene: 7. The germline gives CDR1 SGHNT, CDR2 YYREEE (reference sequence). CDR3 length equals 15 residues. The CDR3 spells CASSFKLAGGGEQYF. CDR3 in DNA: TGTGCCAGCAGCTTCAAACTAGCGGGGGGAGGGGAGCAGTACTTC.

This chain joins TRBV6-1 and TRBJ2-7, with no clear D. V lost 3 bases to trimming and J lost 0 bases, with 18 bases between them. The CDR3 contains 17 residues. Germline loops: CDR1 MNHNS, CDR2 SASEGT. CDR3 sequence reads: CASSDPRRLASSYEQYF. The DNA of the CDR3 is TGTGCCAGCAGTGACCCGCGGCGACTCGCTAGCTCCTACGAGCAGTACTTC.

The J gene is TRBJ1-6, the V gene TRBV3-1 (or the pseudogene TRBV3-2); no reliable D call. CDR1 and CDR2 from the germline V gene are LGHDT and YNNKEL (reference sequence). The CDR3 is made up of 17 amino acids. V was cut by 3 bases and J by 1 base, with 13 bases left in between. The CDR3 reads CASSQGYGRSYNSPLHF. CDR3 in DNA: TGTGCCAGCAGCCAGGGGTACGGGCGGTCCTATAATTCACCCCTCCACTTT.

This clone came up once. The chain is built from TRBV5-4 and TRBJ1-1; a weak D match, TRBD1 (5 bases). The length of the CDR3 is 14 residues. The V and J ends lost 2 bases and 4 bases respectively, with 12 bases between them. The germline V gene encodes CDR1 SGHNT and CDR2 YYREEE (reference sequence). The CDR3 DNA is TGTGCCAGCAGCTTTGGTGGGGGGATCACTGAAGCTTTCTTT. Protein product: CASSFGGGITEAFF.

Here the CDR3 reads CAWRGSLNTEAFF. DNA of the CDR3: TGTGCCTGGAGGGGCAGCCTGAACACTGAAGCTTTCTTT. The chain is built from TRBV30 and TRBJ1-1; D is undetermined. Germline V gives CDR1 GTSNPN, CDR2 SVGIG (reference sequence). V shed 3 bases and J shed 0 bases, with 8 bases lying between them. This CDR3 contains 13 residues.

The gene calls are TRBV6-5 and TRBJ2-3; no definite D call. With 7 bases removed from V and 0 bases from J, the gap between germline ends came to 11 bases. Germline V gives CDR1 MNHEY, CDR2 SVGAGI. The CDR3 loop spans 14 amino acids. CDR3 sequence (DNA): TGTGCCAGCATGCCGGGTGGGAGCACAGATACGCAGTATTTT. Its translation is CASMPGGSTDTQYF.

The chain couples TRBV4-2 to TRBJ1-2; 9 nucleotides align to TRBD1. This CDR3 spans 18 amino acids. Trimming removed 4 bases from V and 3 bases from J; junction bases left unmatched: 15. CDR1 and CDR2 from the germline V gene are LGHNA and YNFKEQ. This CDR3 reads CASSPLPNTGGEDYGYTF. In DNA form, the CDR3 reads TGTGCCAGCAGCCCCCTGCCAAACACAGGGGGCGAGGACTATGGCTACACCTTC.